Below, 14 T cell receptor beta chains from the same sample are listed, as sequenced in a study of shared clonotypes between healthy human individuals (TCRdb year 2020). Receptors were amplified or captured by the immunoSEQ multiplex PCR assay. TCRdb's version of the immuneACCESS table is confined to in-frame rearrangements and falls short of the full clone set. An unresolved V gene accounts for under half of the shortfall where checked; the remainder is of unknown origin. The sample table shows nearly 2 million clones, and about 95% are seen once. 1.2% of the sample is taken by the ten largest. CD8 naive samples were CD45RO-negative cells positively selected for CCR7, giving a CD45RA+CCR7+ population that excluded TemRA cells. The sample taken for sequencing was naive CD8+ T cells sorted from blood. The cell subset or site tag for this specimen amounts to: CD45RA+CCR7+. All receptors come from a man between 18 and 35 years old in good health.

The rearrangement uses TRBV4-1 and TRBJ1-1, with D possibly TRBD1 on 6 matching bases. V lost 0 bases and J lost 8, with 16 bases in between. The CDR3 has 15 amino acids. Germline assignment: CDR1 MGHRA and CDR2 YSYEKL. CDR3 in amino acids: CASSQDLGTLSEAFF. The CDR3 DNA sequence: TGCGCCAGCAGCCAAGATCTGGGGACACTTTCCGAAGCTTTCTTT.

V is TRBV13 and J is TRBJ2-3, with 8 bases that match TRBD2. Germline assignment: CDR1 PRHDT and CDR2 FYEKMQ (reference sequence). The CDR3 sequence is 18 residues long. V lost 4 bases, J lost 6 bases, and 18 bases stayed unmatched. In DNA, the CDR3 is TGTGCCAGCAGCTCTCGCGTCGCGGGGGGCCTCTTAAGGGATACGCAGTATTTT. The encoded protein is CASSSRVAGGLLRDTQYF.

This chain joins TRBV4-3 and TRBJ2-7, with D possibly being TRBD2 (6 bases). CDR3 size: 16 residues. V lost 0 bases and J lost 3, with 15 bases in between. Germline V gives CDR1 LGHNA, CDR2 YSLEER. The CDR3 coding sequence is TGCGCCAGCAGCCAAGAATGGGGGGTCGACTACTACGAGCAGTACTTC. Amino acid sequence: CASSQEWGVDYYEQYF.

CDR3 sequence reads: CASRPGTGGFEPQHF. CDR3 coding DNA: TGTGCCAGCAGGCCCGGGACAGGGGGCTTTGAGCCCCAGCATTTT. The chain couples TRBV28 to TRBJ1-5; 12 bases are shared with TRBD1. The CDR3 covers 15 residues. In germline, CDR1 is MDHEN, CDR2 SYDVKM. The trim removed 6 bases at V and 8 bases at J, leaving 8 bases unmatched.

Remarks on this clone: Different DNA sequences within this sample yield the same CDR3. The CDR3: CASSATGLSSYEQYF. DNA of the CDR3: TGTGCCAGCAGTGCAACAGGTTTAAGCTCCTACGAGCAGTACTTC. The chain recombines TRBV28 with TRBJ2-7; the D gene is possibly TRBD1 (5 bases). V lost 5 bases to trimming and J lost 0 bases, with 14 bases between them. Germline CDR1 reads MDHEN; CDR2 reads SYDVKM. The CDR3 consists of 15 residues.

V usage is TRBV14 and J usage is TRBJ2-5; 7 nucleotides match TRBD1. The CDR3 loop spans 15 amino acids. CDR1 and CDR2 from the germline V gene are SGHDN and FVKESK. V shed 2 bases and J 1 base; nucleotides not matched to a gene: 4. Here the CDR3 reads CASSQTGTAQETQYF. The CDR3 region has the DNA TGTGCCAGCAGCCAAACCGGGACAGCCCAAGAGACCCAGTACTTC.

CDR3 sequence: CASSGQGTGSPLHF. CDR3 nucleotides: TGTGCCAGCAGTGGACAGGGAACCGGGTCACCCCTCCACTTT. The chain couples TRBV6-1 to TRBJ1-6; 7 bases agree with TRBD1. Per the germline V gene, CDR1 is MNHNS and CDR2 is SASEGT. CDR3 length: 14 residues. J lost 10 bases, V lost 4 bases, and 7 bases had no gene match.

V and J are TRBV9 and TRBJ1-1; D not resolved. Germline V gene data show CDR1 as SGDLS and CDR2 as YYNGEE. This CDR3 has 13 amino acids. The V end lost 4 bases, the J end lost 3 bases, and 10 bases lay between the germline ends. The CDR3 nucleotides are TGTGCCAGCAGCCCCCGAGGGCACACTGAAGCTTTCTTT. It translates to CASSPRGHTEAFF. The complete variable domain, with remaining parts taken from reference TRBV9 and TRBJ1-1, reads DSGVTQTPKHLITATGQRVTLRCSPRSGDLSVYWYQQSLDQGLQFLIQYYNGEERAKGNILERFSAQQFPDLHSELNLSSLELGDSALYFCASSPRGHTEAFFGQGTRLTVV.

The CDR3 coding sequence is TGCGCCAGCAGCTTCGTCTCGGGGGAAGATCAGCCCCAGCATTTT. Residues: CASSFVSGEDQPQHF. V gene TRBV5-1 combines with J gene TRBJ1-5; tentatively, D is TRBD1 (5 bases). The length of the CDR3 is 15 residues. Germline CDR1 reads SGHRS; CDR2 reads YFSETQ. V dropped 2 bases and J dropped 5 bases, with 14 bases sitting between them. The full variable domain, with the rest looked up from reference TRBV5-1 and TRBJ1-5, is KAGVTQTPRYLIKTRGQQVTLSCSPISGHRSVSWYQQTPGQGLQFLFEYFSETQRNKGNFPGRFSGRQFSNSRSEMNVSTLELGDSALYLCASSFVSGEDQPQHFGDGTRLSIL.

V gene TRBV30 combines with J gene TRBJ2-5; D is unresolved. This CDR3 is 13 amino acids long. CDR1 and CDR2 (germline): GTSNPN, SVGIG (reference sequence). V dropped 0 bases and J dropped 4 bases, with 9 bases sitting between them. The DNA for the CDR3 is TGTGCCTGGAGTGTACTGCGTAGAGAGACCCAGTACTTC. This translates into CAWSVLRRETQYF.

The V and J genes are TRBV7-9 and TRBJ1-2; perhaps TRBD1 as D (6 bases). Germline V gene data show CDR1 as SEHNR and CDR2 as FQNEAQ (reference sequence). The CDR3 has 13 amino acids. V lost 6 bases and J lost 7, with 15 bases in between. CDR3: CASRSPGESGYTF. CDR3 bases: TGTGCCAGCAGATCCCCAGGGGAGAGTGGCTACACCTTC.

The chain uses TRBV5-8 and TRBJ1-6; D remains unclear. Germline-derived CDR1 and CDR2 are SGHTS and YDEGEE. The CDR3 has 14 residues. Trimming pared 1 base from V and 9 bases from J, leaving 11 bases between. The CDR3 sequence is CASSLYGEVSPLHF. CDR3 DNA: TGTGCCAGCAGCTTGTACGGAGAAGTTTCACCCCTCCACTTT.

V gene TRBV4-2 combines with J gene TRBJ2-3; 7 nucleotides line up with TRBD2. The CDR3 loop spans 17 amino acids. Per the germline V gene, CDR1 is LGHNA and CDR2 is YNFKEQ. With V trimmed by 3 bases and J by 2 bases, 11 bases remained unmatched. CDR3 nucleotide sequence: TGTGCCAGCAGCCAGGACCCCTGGGGGGGGATCACAGATACGCAGTATTTT. Translating it yields CASSQDPWGGITDTQYF.

The rearrangement joins TRBV7-9 to TRBJ1-1, with TRBD1 as a possible D gene (5 bases). Germline CDR1 is SEHNR and CDR2 is FQNEAQ (reference sequence). Trimming removed 5 bases at V and 1 base at J, with 14 bases between. This CDR3 is 15 amino acids long. The CDR3 coding sequence is TGTGCCAGCAGCCGACCCAACGGACAGAACACTGAAGCTTTCTTT. It codes for CASSRPNGQNTEAFF.